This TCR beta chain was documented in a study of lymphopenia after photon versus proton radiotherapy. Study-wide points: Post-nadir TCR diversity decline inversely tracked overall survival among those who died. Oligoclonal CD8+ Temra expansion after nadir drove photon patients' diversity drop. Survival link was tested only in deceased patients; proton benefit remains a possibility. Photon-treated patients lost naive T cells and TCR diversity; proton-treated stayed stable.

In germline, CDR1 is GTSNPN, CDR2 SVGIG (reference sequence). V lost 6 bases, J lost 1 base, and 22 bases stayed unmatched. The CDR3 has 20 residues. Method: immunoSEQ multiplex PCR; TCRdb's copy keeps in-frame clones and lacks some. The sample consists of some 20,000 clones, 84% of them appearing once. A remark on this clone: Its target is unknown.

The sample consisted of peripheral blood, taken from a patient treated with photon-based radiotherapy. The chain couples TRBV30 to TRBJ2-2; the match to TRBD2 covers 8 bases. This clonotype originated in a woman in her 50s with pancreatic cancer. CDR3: CACHAGGYWQALMNTGELFF. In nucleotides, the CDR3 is TGTGCCTGTCACGCGGGGGGCTACTGGCAGGCCTTAATGAACACCGGGGAGCTGTTTTTT.